The present T cell receptor (beta chain) was sequenced within a study of T cell responses to AZD1222 COVID-19 vaccine. General study results and limits: Reports indicate that nearly half of spike-specific TCRs are directed at unmutated variant regions.

This table comes from immunoSEQ multiplex PCR, and its TCRdb copy is limited to in-frame clones, with some not included. The repertoire holds some 130,000 clones, with about 90% as singletons. The V gene lost 0 bases and the J gene lost 14 bases, with 15 bases spanning the gap. The length of the CDR3 is 13 residues. Germline values: CDR1 SGDLS, CDR2 YYNGEE. About this clone itself: Its specificity is unknown.

The sequence came from an adult in good health. The material was peripheral blood, obtained on day 0 of MenACWY control vaccination. The chain uses TRBV9 and TRBJ2-1, with D maybe TRBD1 (5 bases). This CDR3 reads CASSVEPHRWKFF. The CDR3 DNA sequence: TGTGCCAGCAGCGTAGAGCCACACAGGTGGAAGTTCTTC.